Listed here is a single T cell receptor beta chain. The data were obtained in a study of blood T cell repertoires in COVID-19. Per the germline V gene, CDR1 is MNHEY and CDR2 is SMNVEV (reference sequence). With 5 bases clipped from V and 8 bases from J, the junction kept 9 bases outside the gene matches. The CDR3 totals 15 residues. Data came from immunoSEQ multiplex PCR; TCRdb stores just in-frame clones and leaves some out. The profile covers about 170,000 clones, with roughly 86% appearing a single time and under 8.5% taken by the ten largest. The TCR was taken from a man between 40 and 49 years old who had recovered from COVID-19. The V call is TRBV27, the J call TRBJ2-2; 9 bases line up with TRBD2. Sequencing input: peripheral blood. CDR3 in amino acids: CASSPAAGGLGELFF. The CDR3 DNA reads as TGTGCCAGCAGTCCGGCAGCGGGGGGTTTGGGGGAGCTGTTTTTT.